Listed below are T cell receptor beta chains from one sample, sequenced in a study of circulating and synovial CD4+ cells in juvenile arthritis. The method was immunoSEQ multiplex PCR; TCRdb's version includes in-frame clones alone and lacks a portion of them. The data contain some 30,000 clones, 90% to 95% of them singletons. The sequenced material came from CD4+ T cells from blood. The source is a human donor with juvenile idiopathic arthritis. Both conserved end residues are part of each CDR3. The order of the fields is CDR3 DNA, CDR3 protein, V gene, D gene, J gene, clone size, CDR3 length. D genes are given only for firm matches. Clone sizes are given selectively: once, few, many, or a class where the clone is expanded.

CDR3 DNA: TGTGCCAGCTCACCACAGGGAGACACCTACGAGCAGTACTTC
CDR3 protein: CASSPQGDTYEQYF
V gene: TRBV18
D gene: -
J gene: TRBJ2-7
clone size: -
CDR3 length: 14

CDR3 DNA: TGTGCCACCAGCCCCAGAGGCGCAGATACGCAGTATTTT
CDR3 protein: CATSPRGADTQYF
V gene: TRBV15
D gene: -
J gene: TRBJ2-3
clone size: once
CDR3 length: 13

CDR3 DNA: TGCGCCAGCAGCTTGGACGGGAACAAAAACATTCAGTACTTC
CDR3 protein: CASSLDGNKNIQYF
V gene: TRBV5-1
D gene: -
J gene: TRBJ2-4
clone size: once
CDR3 length: 14

CDR3 DNA: TGCGCCAGCAGCCCGATACAGGGGTTGAACACTGAAGCTTTCTTT
CDR3 protein: CASSPIQGLNTEAFF
V gene: TRBV5-1
D gene: TRBD1
J gene: TRBJ1-1
clone size: -
CDR3 length: 15

CDR3 DNA: TGTGCCAGCAGCCCTACCGCTAACTATGGCTACACCTTC
CDR3 protein: CASSPTANYGYTF
V gene: TRBV13
D gene: -
J gene: TRBJ1-2
clone size: few
CDR3 length: 13

CDR3 DNA: TGTGCCAGTAGTACAGGGTTCGACGATGAAAAACTGTTTTTT
CDR3 protein: CASSTGFDDEKLFF
V gene: TRBV19
D gene: -
J gene: TRBJ1-4
clone size: -
CDR3 length: 14

CDR3 DNA: TGTGCCAGCAGCGCACGCCCACCGGGATTCACTGAAGCTTTCTTT
CDR3 protein: CASSARPPGFTEAFF
V gene: TRBV21-1
D gene: -
J gene: TRBJ1-1
clone size: -
CDR3 length: 15

CDR3 DNA: TGTGCCAGCAGCTCCACCACTTACGAGCAGTACTTC
CDR3 protein: CASSSTTYEQYF
V gene: TRBV5-6
D gene: -
J gene: TRBJ2-7
clone size: -
CDR3 length: 12

CDR3 DNA: TGTGCCAGCAGTAGCCCGACTAGCGGATCCTACGAGCAGTACTTC
CDR3 protein: CASSSPTSGSYEQYF
V gene: TRBV6-6
D gene: TRBD2
J gene: TRBJ2-7
clone size: -
CDR3 length: 15

CDR3 DNA: TGTGCCAGCAGAAGGACAGGCGCCTTCTCTGGAAACACCATATATTTT
CDR3 protein: CASRRTGAFSGNTIYF
V gene: TRBV27
D gene: TRBD1
J gene: TRBJ1-3
clone size: -
CDR3 length: 16

CDR3 DNA: TGTGCCAGCTCACCATTGTCTCAGGGGCCCTACAATGAGCAGTTCTTC
CDR3 protein: CASSPLSQGPYNEQFF
V gene: TRBV18
D gene: -
J gene: TRBJ2-1
clone size: -
CDR3 length: 16

CDR3 DNA: TGTGCCATCAGTGAGTCGACTCGGTATGAGCAGTTCTTC
CDR3 protein: CAISESTRYEQFF
V gene: TRBV10-3
D gene: -
J gene: TRBJ2-1
clone size: -
CDR3 length: 13

CDR3 DNA: TGTGCCATCAGCGGGACAGGGGGCATAAATGAGCAGTTCTTC
CDR3 protein: CAISGTGGINEQFF
V gene: TRBV10-3
D gene: TRBD1
J gene: TRBJ2-1
clone size: -
CDR3 length: 14

CDR3 DNA: TGCGCCACGAAACAGGAAGGGGAGCTGTTTTTT
CDR3 protein: CATKQEGELFF
V gene: TRBV5-1
D gene: -
J gene: TRBJ2-2
clone size: -
CDR3 length: 11

CDR3 DNA: TGTGCCAGTAGTATAGTTGCGGGAGGGACCTACGAGCAGTACTTC
CDR3 protein: CASSIVAGGTYEQYF
V gene: TRBV19
D gene: TRBD2
J gene: TRBJ2-7
clone size: -
CDR3 length: 15

CDR3 DNA: TGTGCCAGCAGCGTAGGACGGGAATGGGACAATGAGCAGTTCTTC
CDR3 protein: CASSVGREWDNEQFF
V gene: TRBV9
D gene: -
J gene: TRBJ2-1
clone size: -
CDR3 length: 15

CDR3 DNA: TGCGCCAGCAGCCCAGGACAGTCGGCTAACTATGGCTACACCTTC
CDR3 protein: CASSPGQSANYGYTF
V gene: TRBV5-1
D gene: -
J gene: TRBJ1-2
clone size: once
CDR3 length: 15

CDR3 DNA: TGTGCCAGCAGTGAGAGACGGGGGGGACATGATGAGCAGTTCTTC
CDR3 protein: CASSERRGGHDEQFF
V gene: TRBV6-1
D gene: TRBD2
J gene: TRBJ2-1
clone size: -
CDR3 length: 15

CDR3 DNA: TGTGCCAGCAGCCCTACGAACACCGGGGAGCTGTTTTTT
CDR3 protein: CASSPTNTGELFF
V gene: TRBV4-2
D gene: -
J gene: TRBJ2-2
clone size: -
CDR3 length: 13

CDR3 DNA: TGTGCCAGCTCACCAACCGGGGGGCTCAAAAACATTCAGTACTTC
CDR3 protein: CASSPTGGLKNIQYF
V gene: TRBV18
D gene: -
J gene: TRBJ2-4
clone size: -
CDR3 length: 15

CDR3 DNA: TGCGCCAGCAGCCAAGTGAGTACTGGAAACACCATATATTTT
CDR3 protein: CASSQVSTGNTIYF
V gene: TRBV4-1
D gene: -
J gene: TRBJ1-3
clone size: few
CDR3 length: 14

CDR3 DNA: TGTGCCAGCAGCTTCTCCGGGACAGGGGAGGAGGGGGAGCTGTTTTTT
CDR3 protein: CASSFSGTGEEGELFF
V gene: TRBV7-2
D gene: TRBD1
J gene: TRBJ2-2
clone size: -
CDR3 length: 16